The source of this TCR beta chain is a study of T cell repertoires in cytomegalovirus infection. MiXCR was run by TCRdb on the reads, yielding one entry per CDR3 protein. In the table there are about a million distinct CDR3 sequences, around 30% of which are singletons. This clonotype was observed a few times. The antigen is undetermined. This TCR was recovered from a human donor in good health (CMV status not recorded). Some clones in this sample may be carry-over from other donors' samples. The sample here was cultured CD8+ T cells from PBMCs, taken from culture after CMV antigen stimulation.

The CDR3 bases are TGTGCCAGCAGTATACTCGACAGGAACACCGGGGAGCTGTTTTTT. Translation: CASSILDRNTGELFF. This chain joins TRBV6-6 and TRBJ2-2; perhaps TRBD1 as D (5 bases). CDR1 and CDR2 (germline): MNHNY, SVGAGI (reference sequence). The V end lost 5 bases, the J end lost 1 base, and 11 bases lay between the germline ends. CDR3 length equals 15 residues.